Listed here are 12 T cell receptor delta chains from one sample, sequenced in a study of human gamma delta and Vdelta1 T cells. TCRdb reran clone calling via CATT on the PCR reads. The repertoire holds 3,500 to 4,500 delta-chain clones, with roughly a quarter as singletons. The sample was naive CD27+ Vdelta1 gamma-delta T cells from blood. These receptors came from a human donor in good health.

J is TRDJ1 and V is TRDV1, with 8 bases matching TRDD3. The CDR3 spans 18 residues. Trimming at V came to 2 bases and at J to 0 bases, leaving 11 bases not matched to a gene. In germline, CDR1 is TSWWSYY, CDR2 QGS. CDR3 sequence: CALGELKDGGSYTDKLIF. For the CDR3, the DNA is TGTGCTCTTGGGGAATTGAAGGATGGGGGATCGTACACCGATAAACTCATCTTT.

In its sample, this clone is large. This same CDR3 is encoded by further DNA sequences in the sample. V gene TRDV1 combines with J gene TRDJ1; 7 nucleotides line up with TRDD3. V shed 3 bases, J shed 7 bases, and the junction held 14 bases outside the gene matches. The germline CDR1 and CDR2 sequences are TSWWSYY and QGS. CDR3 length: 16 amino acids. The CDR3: CALGEHYAYWGGKLIF. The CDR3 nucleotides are TGTGCTCTTGGGGAGCACTACGCGTACTGGGGAGGTAAACTCATCTTT.

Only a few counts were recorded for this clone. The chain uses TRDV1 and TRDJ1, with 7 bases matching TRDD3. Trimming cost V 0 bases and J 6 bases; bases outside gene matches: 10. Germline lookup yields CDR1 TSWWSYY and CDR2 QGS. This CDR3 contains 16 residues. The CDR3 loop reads CALGELLLGINYKLIF. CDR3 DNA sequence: TGTGCTCTTGGGGAACTACTTCTGGGGATAAATTATAAACTCATCTTT.

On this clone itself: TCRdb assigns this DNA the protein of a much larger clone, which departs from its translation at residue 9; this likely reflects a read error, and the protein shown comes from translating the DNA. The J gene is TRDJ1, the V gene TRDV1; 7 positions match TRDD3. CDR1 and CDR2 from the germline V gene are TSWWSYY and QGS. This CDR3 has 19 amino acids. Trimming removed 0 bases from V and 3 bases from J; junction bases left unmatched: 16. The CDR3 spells CALGELRPFSLWGSDKLIF. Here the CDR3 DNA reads TGTGCTCTTGGGGAACTCCGTCCCTTTAGTCTCTGGGGGTCCGATAAACTCATCTTT.

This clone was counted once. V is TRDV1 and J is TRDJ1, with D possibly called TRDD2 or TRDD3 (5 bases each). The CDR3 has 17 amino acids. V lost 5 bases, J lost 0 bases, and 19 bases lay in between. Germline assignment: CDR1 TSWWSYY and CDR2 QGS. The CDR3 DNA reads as TGTGCTCTTGGGCACGGGAGGGGACTTCCCCACACCGATAAACTCATCTTT. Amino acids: CALGHGRGLPHTDKLIF.

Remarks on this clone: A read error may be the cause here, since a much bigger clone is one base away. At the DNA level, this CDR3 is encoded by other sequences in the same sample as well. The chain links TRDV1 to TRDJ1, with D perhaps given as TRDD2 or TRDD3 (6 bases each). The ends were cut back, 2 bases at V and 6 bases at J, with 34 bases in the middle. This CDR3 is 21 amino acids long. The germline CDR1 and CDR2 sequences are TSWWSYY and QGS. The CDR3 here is CALGESLPPAFLTVLGHKLIF. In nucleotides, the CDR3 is TGTGCTCTTGGGGAAAGTCTTCCTCCTGCATTTCTGACGGTACTGGGCCATAAACTCATCTTT.

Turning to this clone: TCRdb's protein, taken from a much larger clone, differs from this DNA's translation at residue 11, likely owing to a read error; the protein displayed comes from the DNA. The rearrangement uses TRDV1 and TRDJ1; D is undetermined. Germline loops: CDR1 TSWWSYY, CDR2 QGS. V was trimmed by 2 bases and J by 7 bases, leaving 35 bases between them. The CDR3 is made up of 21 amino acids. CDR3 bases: TGTGCTCTTGGGGAAAAGGCCCGGACTTACTGCGGGAGCCCAGGGTCGGTTAAACTCATCTTT. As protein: CALGEKARTYCGSPGSVKLIF.

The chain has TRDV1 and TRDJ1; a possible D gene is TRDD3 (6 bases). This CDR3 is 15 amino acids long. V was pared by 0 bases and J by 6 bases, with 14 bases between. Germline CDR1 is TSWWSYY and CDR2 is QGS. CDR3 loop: CALGELTRYAYKLIF. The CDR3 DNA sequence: TGTGCTCTTGGGGAACTCACGAGATACGCTTATAAACTCATCTTT.

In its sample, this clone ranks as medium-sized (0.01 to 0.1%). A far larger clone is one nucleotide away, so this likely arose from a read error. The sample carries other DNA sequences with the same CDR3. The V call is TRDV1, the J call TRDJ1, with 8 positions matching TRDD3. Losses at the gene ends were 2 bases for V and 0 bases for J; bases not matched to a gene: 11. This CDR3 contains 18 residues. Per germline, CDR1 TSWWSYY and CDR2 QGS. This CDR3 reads CALGERRYWGRYTDKLIF. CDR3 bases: TGTGCTCTTGGGGAAAGGAGGTACTGGGGGCGGTACACCGATAAACTCATCTTT.

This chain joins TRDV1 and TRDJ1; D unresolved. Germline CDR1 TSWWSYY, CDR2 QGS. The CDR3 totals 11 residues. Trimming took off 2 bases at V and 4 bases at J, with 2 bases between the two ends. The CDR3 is CALGEGDKLIF. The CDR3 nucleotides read TGTGCTCTTGGGGAAGGCGATAAACTCATCTTT.

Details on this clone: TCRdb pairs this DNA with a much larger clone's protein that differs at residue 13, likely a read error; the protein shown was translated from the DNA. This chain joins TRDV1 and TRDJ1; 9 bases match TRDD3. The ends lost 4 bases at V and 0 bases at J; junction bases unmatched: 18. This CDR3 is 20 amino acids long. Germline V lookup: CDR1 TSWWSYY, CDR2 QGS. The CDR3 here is CALGAPTLKYWGKYTDKLIF. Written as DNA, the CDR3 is TGTGCTCTTGGGGCCCCCACTCTCAAGTACTGGGGGAAGTACACCGATAAACTCATCTTT.

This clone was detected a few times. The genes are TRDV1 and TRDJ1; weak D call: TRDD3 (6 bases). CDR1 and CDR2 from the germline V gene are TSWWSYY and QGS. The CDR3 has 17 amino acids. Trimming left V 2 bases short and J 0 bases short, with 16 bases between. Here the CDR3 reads CALGEVRGSAYTDKLIF. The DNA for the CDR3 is TGTGCTCTTGGGGAAGTTAGGGGATCCGCGTACACCGATAAACTCATCTTT.